The rows below give T cell receptor beta chains drawn from one sample of a study of blood T cell repertoires in COVID-19. Measured with immunoSEQ multiplex PCR; TCRdb has only the in-frame clones, and not every one. This sample carries 140,000 to 150,000 clones, 86% of them seen once, and the ten largest clones take less than 5.5%. Sequenced sample: PBMCs or T cells enriched from blood (not recorded which). The receptors originated from a man in his forties or fifties who had recovered from COVID-19. Each CDR3 is given with its conserved first and last residue. D genes are given only for firm matches. The size field is filled for only some rows; it gives once, few, many or a size class.

>TRBV6-5|TRBD1|-|TRBJ1-1
TGTGCCAGCAGTTACGACAGGGTGAACACTGAAGCTTTCTTT
CASSYDRVNTEAFF
>TRBV7-9|-|-|TRBJ1-2
TGTGCCAGCAGCTTAGTCGGTTACCGGGACATGGGTGGCTACACCTTC
CASSLVGYRDMGGYTF
>TRBV23-1|TRBD1|-|TRBJ1-3
TGCGCCAGCCCCTTTGGGGGACAGAAAAGCGACACCATATATTTT
CASPFGGQKSDTIYF
>TRBV28|TRBD2|-|TRBJ2-3
TGTGCCAGCAGCCCCCCTACGGGACTAGCGGTCCCGGGAGATACGCAGTATTTT
CASSPPTGLAVPGDTQYF
>TRBV5-5|TRBD1|-|TRBJ1-1
TGTGCCAGCAGCGTAGGACAGGGAAACACTGAAGCTTTCTTT
CASSVGQGNTEAFF
>TRBV5-1|-|-|TRBJ2-3
TGCGCCAGCAGCTTGGTCATGGGCGACGGCACAGATACGCAGTATTTT
CASSLVMGDGTDTQYF
>TRBV7-9|TRBD1|-|TRBJ1-3
TGTGCCAGCAGCACGACGGGACAGGGAAACTCAGGAAACACCATATATTTT
CASSTTGQGNSGNTIYF
>TRBV9|TRBD2|-|TRBJ2-2
TGTGCCAGCAACCTGGGACTAAACACCGGGGAGCTGTTTTTT
CASNLGLNTGELFF
>TRBV10-3|-|-|TRBJ1-2
TGTGCCATCAGTGGGTCCCCGGGGGTCCGGGGTGGCTACACCTTC
CAISGSPGVRGGYTF
>TRBV9|-|-|TRBJ2-1
TGTGCCAGCAGCGTCGCGGTTTCCCCCAATGAGCAGTTCTTC
CASSVAVSPNEQFF
>TRBV9|-|-|TRBJ1-2
TGTGCCAGCAGCGCTTTGGGACTCCGAAACTATGGCTACACCTTC
CASSALGLRNYGYTF
>TRBV7-6|TRBD1|-|TRBJ1-2
TGTGCCAGCAGCTTAGGTTCCGGGACAGGTGCTGGCTACACCTTC
CASSLGSGTGAGYTF
>TRBV19|-|-|TRBJ1-2
TGTGCCAGTAGTATAGTCAGGGACTATGGCTACACCTTC
CASSIVRDYGYTF
>TRBV11-2|TRBD2|-|TRBJ2-5
TGTGCCAGCAGCGGAAATAGCGGGAGGGTCGGAGAGACCCAGTACTTC
CASSGNSGRVGETQYF
>TRBV5-1|-|-|TRBJ2-3
TGCGCCAGCAGCCTTTACACGGATACGCAGTATTTT
CASSLYTDTQYF
>TRBV7-8|-|-|TRBJ2-5
TGTGCCAGCAGCTTAGGGGCAGGGAAAGAGACCCAGTACTTC
CASSLGAGKETQYF
>TRBV28|TRBD1|-|TRBJ1-2
TGTGCCAGCAGTTTAACGGACAGGGGGCATGGCTACACCTTC
CASSLTDRGHGYTF
>TRBV11-2|TRBD1|-|TRBJ2-7
TGTGCCAGCAGCCTGAGGACAGGGTCCTACGAGCAGTACTTC
CASSLRTGSYEQYF
>TRBV2|-|-|TRBJ1-1
TGTGCCAGCACTAGACAGGTACCGGGTACTGAAGCTTTCTTT
CASTRQVPGTEAFF
>TRBV30|TRBD2|-|TRBJ2-1
TGTGCCTATACTAGCGGGGGTGAGCAGTTCTTC
CAYTSGGEQFF
>TRBV19|TRBD1|-|TRBJ1-2
TGTGCCAGTAAGACGGGACAGGGGCGAACCCGCCAGGGATACACCTTC
CASKTGQGRTRQGYTF
>TRBV7-2|-|-|TRBJ1-4
TGTGCCAGCAGCTACGACAGCACTGCAACTAATGAAAAACTGTTTTTT
CASSYDSTATNEKLFF
>TRBV4-2|TRBD2|once|TRBJ2-1
TGTGCCAGCAGCCTTGCCGGGACTAGCGGGGTTTACAATGAGCAGTTCTTC
CASSLAGTSGVYNEQFF
>TRBV6-5|TRBD1|once|TRBJ2-1
TGTGCCAGCAGTTACTCTCGGGACAGGGAAGGATTCTTC
CASSYSRDREGFF
>TRBV7-2|-|once|TRBJ2-3
TGTGCCAGCAGCCCCAACATTTTCACAGATACGCAGTATTTT
CASSPNIFTDTQYF
>TRBV7-8|-|few|TRBJ2-1
TGTGCCAGCAGCTTGGGACTGAATGAGCAGTTCTTC
CASSLGLNEQFF
>TRBV5-1|TRBD2|-|TRBJ2-5
TGCGCCAGCAGCCAATACCTCAGCGGGAGTGAGACCCAGTACTTC
CASSQYLSGSETQYF
>TRBV19|-|-|TRBJ2-3
TGTGCCAGTAGAGAAACACAGGGAAATACGCAGTATTTT
CASRETQGNTQYF
>TRBV7-2|-|-|TRBJ2-5
TGTGCCAGCAGCTTAGGTGTACAAGAGACCCAGTACTTC
CASSLGVQETQYF
>TRBV18|TRBD1|-|TRBJ1-4
TGTGCCAGCTCACCGGGACAGTATAATGAAAAACTGTTTTTT
CASSPGQYNEKLFF
>TRBV19|-|-|TRBJ1-1
TGTGCCAGTAGTATAGATCGACACAAAACAGCTTTCTTT
CASSIDRHKTAFF
>TRBV5-4|TRBD2|-|TRBJ2-3
TGTGCCAGCAGCTCCAGCGGGACCAGCACAGATACGCAGTATTTT
CASSSSGTSTDTQYF
>TRBV4-1|-|-|TRBJ2-2
TGCGCCAGCAGCCAGGTTACACTAGCAACCGGGGAGCTGTTTTTT
CASSQVTLATGELFF
>TRBV28|-|-|TRBJ1-2
TGTGCCAGCCGGAGGGGGGGCTTGTATGGCTACACCTTC
CASRRGGLYGYTF
>TRBV27|-|-|TRBJ1-6
TGTGCCAGCTCCGAGTACTATAATTCACCCCTCCACTTT
CASSEYYNSPLHF
>TRBV6-5|TRBD2|few|TRBJ2-7
TGTGCCAGCAGTCGTCCGAGCGGGAGTCGCTACGAGCAGTACTTC
CASSRPSGSRYEQYF